This T cell receptor beta chain was documented in a study of identifying expanded T cells in peripheral blood. This clone was found once. The CDR3 spans 15 residues. Between the trimmed V and J ends, which lost 0 bases and 0 bases, there was a span of 7 bases. CDR1 and CDR2 (germline): SGDLS, YYNGEE. Sequencing was performed with immunoSEQ multiplex PCR; in TCRdb, only in-frame clones are kept and a portion is missing. The top ten hold roughly 4.2% of the sample, which has about 89,000 clones, approximately 89% seen once. The chain links TRBV9 to TRBJ1-5; D uncertain. Input material: blood. This receptor was identified in a person aged 18 to 70 in good health. DNA for the CDR3: TGTGCCAGCAGCGTAGAGGGTTTTAGCAATCAGCCCCAGCATTTT. Translating it yields CASSVEGFSNQPQHF.